This T cell receptor beta chain was recovered during a study of neoadjuvant anti-PD-1 for oral cavity cancer. From germline, CDR1 is MNHEY and CDR2 SMNVEV (reference sequence). The CDR3 has 13 amino acids. V was shortened by 6 bases and J by 4 bases, with 10 bases between the two germline ends. Concerning this clone: Antigen: not known.

PBMCs were not maintained or expanded in culture before analysis. Study-wide results and limits: Each response group had just a few patients in TCR analyses.

The method was immunoSEQ multiplex PCR; TCRdb's version includes in-frame clones alone and lacks a portion of them. The table records about 14,000 clones, approximately 70% of them present only once. The origin of this receptor is a person aged 35 to 85 with oral cavity squamous cell carcinoma. This chain connects TRBV27 to TRBJ1-3; D uncertain. The specimen was PBMCs, collected before nivolumab (anti-PD-1) treatment. CDR3 bases: TGTGCCAGCAGCCAGGTGTCGGGAAACACCATATATTTT. This sequence encodes CASSQVSGNTIYF.